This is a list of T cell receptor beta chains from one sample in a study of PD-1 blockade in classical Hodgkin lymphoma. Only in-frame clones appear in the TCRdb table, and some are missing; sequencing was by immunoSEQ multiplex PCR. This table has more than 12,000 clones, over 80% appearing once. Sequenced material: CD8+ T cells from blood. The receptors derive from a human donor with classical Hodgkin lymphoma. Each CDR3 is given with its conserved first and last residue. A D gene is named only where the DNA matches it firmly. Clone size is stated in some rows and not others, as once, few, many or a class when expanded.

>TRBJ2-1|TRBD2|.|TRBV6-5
TGTGCCAGCAGTTACCGCCCTAGCGGTGAGCAGTTCTTC
CASSYRPSGEQFF
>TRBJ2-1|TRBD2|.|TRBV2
TGTGCCAGCCTCGGGACTAGCGGGAGGGCAAATGAGCAGTTCTTC
CASLGTSGRANEQFF
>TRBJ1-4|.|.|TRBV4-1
TGCGCCAGCAGCCAAGATTGGCGGGGTAATGAAAAACTGTTTTTT
CASSQDWRGNEKLFF
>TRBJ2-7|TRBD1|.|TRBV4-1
TGCGCCAGTGGGCAAACAGGGGCCTACGAGCAGTACTTC
CASGQTGAYEQYF
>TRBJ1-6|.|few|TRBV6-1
TGTGCCAGCAGGACCACGATGGGCTATAATTCACCCCTCCACTTT
CASRTTMGYNSPLHF
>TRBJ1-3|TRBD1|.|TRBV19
TGTGCCAGCAACAGGGGCAGGGGAAACACCATATATTTT
CASNRGRGNTIYF
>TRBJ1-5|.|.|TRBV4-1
TGCGCCAGCAGCCCTCTCGGAAGCAATCAGCCCCAGCATTTT
CASSPLGSNQPQHF
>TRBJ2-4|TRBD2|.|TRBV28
TGTGCCAGCAGTTTATTCCTAGCGGACCTAGCCAAAAACATTCAGTACTTC
CASSLFLADLAKNIQYF
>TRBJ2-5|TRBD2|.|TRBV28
TGTGCCAGCAGTTTAGGTCGTCGGACTAGCGGCCAAGAGACCCAGTACTTC
CASSLGRRTSGQETQYF
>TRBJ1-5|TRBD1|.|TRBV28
TGTGCCAGCAGTCGGACAGGGAGCAATCAGCCCCAGCATTTT
CASSRTGSNQPQHF
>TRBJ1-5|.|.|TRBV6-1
TGTGCCAGCGGGCCAGATCAGCCCCAGCATTTT
CASGPDQPQHF
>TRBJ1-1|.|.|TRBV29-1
TGCAGCGTTGATGTGACCGGGAACACTGAAGCTTTCTTT
CSVDVTGNTEAFF
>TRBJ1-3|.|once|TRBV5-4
TGTGCCAGCAGCTTGTGGAACTCTGGAAACACCATATATTTT
CASSLWNSGNTIYF
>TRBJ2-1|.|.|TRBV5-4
TGTGCCAGCAGCTCTCTGGGGGAAACCAATGAGCAGTTCTTC
CASSSLGETNEQFF